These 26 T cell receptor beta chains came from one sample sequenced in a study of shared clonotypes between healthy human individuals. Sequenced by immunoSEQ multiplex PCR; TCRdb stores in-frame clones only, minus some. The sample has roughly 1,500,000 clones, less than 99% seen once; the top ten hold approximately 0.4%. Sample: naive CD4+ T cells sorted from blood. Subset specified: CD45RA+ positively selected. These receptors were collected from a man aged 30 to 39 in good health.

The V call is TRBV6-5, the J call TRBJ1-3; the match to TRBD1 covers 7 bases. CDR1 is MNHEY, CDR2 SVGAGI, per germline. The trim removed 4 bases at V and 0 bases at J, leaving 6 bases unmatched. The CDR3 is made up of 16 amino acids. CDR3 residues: CASSWGQPVSGNTIYF. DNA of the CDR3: TGTGCCAGCAGTTGGGGACAGCCGGTCTCTGGAAACACCATATATTTT.

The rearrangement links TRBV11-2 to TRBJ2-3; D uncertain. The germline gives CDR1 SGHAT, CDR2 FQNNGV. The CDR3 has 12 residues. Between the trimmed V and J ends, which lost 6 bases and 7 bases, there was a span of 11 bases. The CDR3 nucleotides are TGTGCCAGCAGGCAGGATGGGAATACGCAGTATTTT. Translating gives CASRQDGNTQYF.

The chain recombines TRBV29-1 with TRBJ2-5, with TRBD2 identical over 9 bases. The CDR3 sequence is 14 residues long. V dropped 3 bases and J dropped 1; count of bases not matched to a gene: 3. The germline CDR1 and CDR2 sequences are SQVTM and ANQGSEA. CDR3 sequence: CSVEASGAQETQYF. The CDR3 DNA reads TGCAGCGTTGAGGCTAGCGGGGCCCAAGAGACCCAGTACTTC.

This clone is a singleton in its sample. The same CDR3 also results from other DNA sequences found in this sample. The CDR3 protein is CASSVAGRSYEQYF. CDR3 coding DNA: TGTGCCAGCAGCGTAGCGGGCAGATCCTACGAGCAGTACTTC. The chain carries TRBV9 and TRBJ2-7; no firm D call. V gave up 0 bases and J gave up 1 base, with 8 bases separating them. The germline gives CDR1 SGDLS, CDR2 YYNGEE. The CDR3 has 14 amino acids.

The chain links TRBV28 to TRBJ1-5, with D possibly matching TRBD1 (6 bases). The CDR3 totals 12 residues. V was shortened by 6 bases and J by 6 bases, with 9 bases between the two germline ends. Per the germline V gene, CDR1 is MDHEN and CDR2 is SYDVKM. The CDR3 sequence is CASRSGAQPQHF. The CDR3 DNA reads TGTGCCAGCAGGTCGGGGGCTCAGCCCCAGCATTTT.

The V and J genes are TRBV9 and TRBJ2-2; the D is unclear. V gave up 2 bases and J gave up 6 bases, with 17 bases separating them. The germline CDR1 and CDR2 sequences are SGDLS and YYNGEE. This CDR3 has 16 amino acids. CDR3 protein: CASSVSPPREAGELFF. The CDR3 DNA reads TGTGCCAGCAGCGTTTCCCCCCCCCGCGAAGCCGGGGAGCTGTTTTTT.

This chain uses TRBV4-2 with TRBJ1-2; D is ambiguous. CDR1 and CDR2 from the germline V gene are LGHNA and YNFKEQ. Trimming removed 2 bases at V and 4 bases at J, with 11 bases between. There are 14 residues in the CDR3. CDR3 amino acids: CASSQLKASYGYTF. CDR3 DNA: TGTGCCAGCAGCCAATTGAAAGCAAGCTATGGCTACACCTTC.

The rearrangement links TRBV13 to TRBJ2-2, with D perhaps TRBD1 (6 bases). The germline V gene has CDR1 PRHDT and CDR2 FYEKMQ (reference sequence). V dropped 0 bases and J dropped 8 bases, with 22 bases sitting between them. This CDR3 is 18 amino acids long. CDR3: CASSLGHFRGQVWGELFF. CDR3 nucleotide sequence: TGTGCCAGCAGCTTAGGCCACTTCAGGGGCCAAGTTTGGGGGGAGCTGTTTTTT.

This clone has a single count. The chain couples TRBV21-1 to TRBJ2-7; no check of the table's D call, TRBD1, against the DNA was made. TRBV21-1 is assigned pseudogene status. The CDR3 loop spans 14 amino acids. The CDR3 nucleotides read TGTGCCAGCAGCAAACCAGGAATTCCCTACGAGCAGTACTTC. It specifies CASSKPGIPYEQYF.

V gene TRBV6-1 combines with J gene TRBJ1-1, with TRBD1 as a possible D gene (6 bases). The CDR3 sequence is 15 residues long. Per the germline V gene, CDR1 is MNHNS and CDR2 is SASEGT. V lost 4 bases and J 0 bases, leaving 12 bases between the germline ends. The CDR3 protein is CASSVAGGLNTEAFF. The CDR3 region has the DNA TGTGCCAGCAGTGTCGCCGGGGGCCTGAACACTGAAGCTTTCTTT.

DNA for the CDR3: TGTGCCAGCAGTGATCTCTCTGGGGCCAACGTCCTGACTTTC. Its protein is CASSDLSGANVLTF. The chain carries TRBV6-4 and TRBJ2-6; D not certain. CDR1 is MRHNA and CDR2 is SNTAGT in the germline V gene. V gave up 3 bases and J gave up 0 bases, with 3 bases separating them. This CDR3 is 14 amino acids long.

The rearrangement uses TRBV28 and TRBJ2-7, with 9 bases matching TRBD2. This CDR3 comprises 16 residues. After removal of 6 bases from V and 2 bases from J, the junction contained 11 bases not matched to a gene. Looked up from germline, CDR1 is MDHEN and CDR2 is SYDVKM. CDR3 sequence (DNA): TGTGCCAGCAGATCAATGACTAGCGGCAAAACCTACGAGCAGTACTTC. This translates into CASRSMTSGKTYEQYF.

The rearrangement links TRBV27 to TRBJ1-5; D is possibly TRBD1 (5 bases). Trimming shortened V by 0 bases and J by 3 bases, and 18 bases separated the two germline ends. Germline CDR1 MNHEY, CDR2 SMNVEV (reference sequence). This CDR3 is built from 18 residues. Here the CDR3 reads CASSLSYGGPRPNQPQHF. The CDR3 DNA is TGTGCCAGCAGTTTATCATATGGGGGACCGAGGCCCAATCAGCCCCAGCATTTT.

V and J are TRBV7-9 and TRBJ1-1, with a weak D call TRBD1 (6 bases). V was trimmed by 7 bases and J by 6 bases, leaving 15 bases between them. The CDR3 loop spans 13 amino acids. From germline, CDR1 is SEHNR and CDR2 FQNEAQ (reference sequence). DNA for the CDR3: TGTGCCAGCACCGAGGACAGACCCTCTGAAGCTTTCTTT. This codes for CASTEDRPSEAFF. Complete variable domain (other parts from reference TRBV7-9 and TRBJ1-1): DTGVSQNPRHKITKRGQNVTFRCDPISEHNRLYWYRQTLGQGPEFLTYFQNEAQLEKSRLLSDRFSAERPKGSFSTLEIQRTEQGDSAMYLCASTEDRPSEAFFGQGTRLTVV.

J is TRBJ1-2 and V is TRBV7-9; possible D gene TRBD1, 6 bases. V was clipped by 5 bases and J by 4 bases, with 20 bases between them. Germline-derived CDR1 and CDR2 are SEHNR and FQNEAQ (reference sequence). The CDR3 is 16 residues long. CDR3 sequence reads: CASSPRDKRTGYGYTF. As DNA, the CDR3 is TGTGCCAGCAGCCCCCGGGACAAACGAACGGGCTATGGCTACACCTTC.

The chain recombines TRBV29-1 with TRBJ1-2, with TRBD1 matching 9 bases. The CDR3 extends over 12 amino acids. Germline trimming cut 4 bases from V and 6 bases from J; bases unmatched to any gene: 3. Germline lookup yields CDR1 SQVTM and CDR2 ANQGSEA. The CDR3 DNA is TGCAGCGTTGGGGACAGGGCCAATGGCTACACCTTC. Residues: CSVGDRANGYTF.

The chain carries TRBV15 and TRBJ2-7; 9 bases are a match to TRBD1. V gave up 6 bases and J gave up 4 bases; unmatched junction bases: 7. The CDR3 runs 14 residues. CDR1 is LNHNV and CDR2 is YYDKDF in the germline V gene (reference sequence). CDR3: CATRLEQGAYEQYF. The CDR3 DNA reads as TGTGCCACCAGGCTAGAACAGGGGGCTTACGAGCAGTACTTC.

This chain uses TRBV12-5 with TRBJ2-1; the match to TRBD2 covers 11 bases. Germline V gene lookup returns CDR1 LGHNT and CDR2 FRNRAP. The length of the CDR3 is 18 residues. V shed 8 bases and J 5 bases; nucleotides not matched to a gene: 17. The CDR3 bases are TGTGCTAGTACTCTCCACCTTTCTTTACTAGCGGGAGACAATGAGCAGTTCTTC. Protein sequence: CASTLHLSLLAGDNEQFF.

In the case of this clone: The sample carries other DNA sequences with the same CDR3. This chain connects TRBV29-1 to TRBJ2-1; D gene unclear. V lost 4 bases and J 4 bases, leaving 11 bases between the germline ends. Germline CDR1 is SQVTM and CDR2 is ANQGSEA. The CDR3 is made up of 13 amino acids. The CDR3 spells CSVVGHLYNEQFF. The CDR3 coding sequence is TGCAGCGTTGTCGGCCACCTTTACAATGAGCAGTTCTTC.

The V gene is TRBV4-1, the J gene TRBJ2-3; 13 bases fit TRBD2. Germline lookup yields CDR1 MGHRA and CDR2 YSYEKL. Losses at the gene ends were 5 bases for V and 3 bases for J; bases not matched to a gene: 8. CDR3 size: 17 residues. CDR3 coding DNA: TGCGCCAGCAGCTCCTCCGGGACTAGCGGGACTACAGATACGCAGTATTTT. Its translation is CASSSSGTSGTTDTQYF.

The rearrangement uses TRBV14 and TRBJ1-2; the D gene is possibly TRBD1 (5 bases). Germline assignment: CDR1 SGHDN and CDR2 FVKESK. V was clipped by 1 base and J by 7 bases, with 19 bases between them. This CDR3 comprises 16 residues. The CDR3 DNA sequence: TGTGCCAGCAGCCAAGGCTCCGGGACGGGGCTTCGTGGCTACACCTTC. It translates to CASSQGSGTGLRGYTF. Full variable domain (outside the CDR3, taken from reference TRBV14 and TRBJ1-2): EAGVTQFPSHSVIEKGQTVTLRCDPISGHDNLYWYRRVMGKEIKFLLHFVKESKQDESGMPNNRFLAERTGGTYSTLKVQPAELEDSGVYFCASSQGSGTGLRGYTFGSGTRLTVV.

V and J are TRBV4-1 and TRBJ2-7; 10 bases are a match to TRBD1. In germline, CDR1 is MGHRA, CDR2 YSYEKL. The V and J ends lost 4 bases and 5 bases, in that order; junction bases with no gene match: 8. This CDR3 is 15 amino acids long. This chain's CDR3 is CASSRDRGSSHEQYF. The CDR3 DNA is TGCGCCAGCAGCCGGGACAGGGGATCATCCCACGAGCAGTACTTC.

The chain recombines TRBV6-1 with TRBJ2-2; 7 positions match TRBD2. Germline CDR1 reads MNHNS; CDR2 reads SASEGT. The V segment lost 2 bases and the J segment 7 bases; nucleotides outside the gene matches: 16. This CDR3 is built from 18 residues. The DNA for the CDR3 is TGTGCCAGCAGTGAAATGATTGGTGGGAGGGCCGTGGACGGGGAGCTGTTTTTT. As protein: CASSEMIGGRAVDGELFF.

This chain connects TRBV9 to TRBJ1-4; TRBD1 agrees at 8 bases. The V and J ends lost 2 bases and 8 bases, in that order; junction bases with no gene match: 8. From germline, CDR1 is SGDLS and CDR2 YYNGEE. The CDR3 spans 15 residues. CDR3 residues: CASSVSGTGIEKLFF. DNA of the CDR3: TGTGCCAGCAGCGTCTCCGGGACAGGCATCGAAAAACTGTTTTTT.

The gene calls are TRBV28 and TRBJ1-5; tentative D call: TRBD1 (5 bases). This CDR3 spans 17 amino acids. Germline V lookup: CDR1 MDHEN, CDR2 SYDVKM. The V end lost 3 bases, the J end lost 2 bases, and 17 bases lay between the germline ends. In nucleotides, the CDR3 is TGTGCCAGCAGTTTGGGTAGTCTGGGCAGGGGCAATCAGCCCCAGCATTTT. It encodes CASSLGSLGRGNQPQHF. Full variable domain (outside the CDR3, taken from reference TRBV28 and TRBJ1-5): DVKVTQSSRYLVKRTGEKVFLECVQDMDHENMFWYRQDPGLGLRLIYFSYDVKMKEKGDIPEGYSVSREKKERFSLILESASTNQTSMYLCASSLGSLGRGNQPQHFGDGTRLSIL.

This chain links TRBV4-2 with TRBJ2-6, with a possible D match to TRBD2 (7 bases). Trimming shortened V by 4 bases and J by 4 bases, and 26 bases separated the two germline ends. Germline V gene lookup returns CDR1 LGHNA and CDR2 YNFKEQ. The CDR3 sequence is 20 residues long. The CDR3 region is CASSPIGGRDPLRGANVLTF. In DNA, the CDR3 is TGTGCCAGCAGCCCAATCGGGGGGCGGGACCCCCTAAGGGGGGCCAACGTCCTGACTTTC.